This T cell receptor beta chain was recovered during a study of graft-versus-host responses after intestinal transplantation. The study, taken as a whole, reports: Where graft-donor T cell macrochimerism was present, patients had high graft-versus-host to host-versus-graft clonal ratios in allografts.

The CDR3 has 14 residues. Germline V gene sequence: CDR1 KGHSH, CDR2 LQKENI. V lost 2 bases to trimming and J lost 4 bases, with 11 bases between them. The table came from immunoSEQ multiplex PCR; TCRdb's copy has only in-frame clones and leaves some out. This sample has some 120,000 clones, with 90% to 95% found just once. In the case of this clone: Antigen unknown.

The chain uses TRBV18 and TRBJ1-2; possibly TRBD1 for D (6 bases). This clonotype was sampled from a human donor who received an intestinal transplant. The specimen comprised unstimulated CD4+ T cells sorted from spleen or lymph node cells, sampled before intestinal transplant. CDR3 residues: CASSPGGSFYGYTF. The CDR3 coding sequence is TGTGCCAGCTCACCAGGGGGCTCCTTCTATGGCTACACCTTC.